This T cell receptor (beta chain) derives from a study of radiotherapy plus CTLA-4 blockade in lung cancer. Looking at the study overall: Across the patients, objective responses occurred in about 19%, and disease control in just over 30%.

This clone occurred a few times. Antigen specificity is unknown. Trimming took off 7 bases at V and 5 bases at J, with 22 bases between the two ends. CDR3 length: 15 residues. Germline V lookup: CDR1 SGDLS, CDR2 YYNGEE. Findings of the study overall: After treatment with radiotherapy plus ipilimumab, TCR clones that came from the tumor expanded in blood. Reports identified early blood T cell clone dynamics, with interferon-beta, as the best response predictor.

Clones were read by immunoSEQ multiplex PCR, and TCRdb kept only the in-frame ones, dropping some. This sample has 80,000 to 100,000 clones, with about four fifths found just once. Material: peripheral blood, obtained from a patient treated with radiotherapy plus ipilimumab. The chain employs TRBV9 and TRBJ2-7; D may be TRBD1 (6 bases). The sequence was collected from a human donor with non-small cell lung cancer who had a partial response to radiotherapy plus ipilimumab. Some clones in this sample may be carry-over from other donors' samples. The CDR3 DNA follows: TGTGCCAGCTCCTCTAGGGGGAGCCTTAAGAACGAGCAGTACTTC. Protein: CASSSRGSLKNEQYF.